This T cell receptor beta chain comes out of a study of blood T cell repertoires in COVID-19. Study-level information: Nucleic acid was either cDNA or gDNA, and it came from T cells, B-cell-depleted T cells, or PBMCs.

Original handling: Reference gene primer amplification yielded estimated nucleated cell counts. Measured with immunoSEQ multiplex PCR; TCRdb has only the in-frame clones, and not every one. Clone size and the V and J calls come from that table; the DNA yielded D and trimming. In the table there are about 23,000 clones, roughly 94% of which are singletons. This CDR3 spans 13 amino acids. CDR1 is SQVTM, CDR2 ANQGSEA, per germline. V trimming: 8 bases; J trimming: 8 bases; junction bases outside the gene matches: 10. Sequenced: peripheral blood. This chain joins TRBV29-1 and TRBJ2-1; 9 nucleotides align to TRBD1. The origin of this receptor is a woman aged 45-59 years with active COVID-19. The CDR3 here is CSMRDRVKYEQFF. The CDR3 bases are TGCAGCATGCGGGACAGGGTAAAGTATGAGCAGTTCTTC.